Listed here is a single TCR beta chain. The data derive from a study of beta chain features in type 1 diabetes. Every isolated RNA sample was fully reverse transcribed, so sequencing captured expressed TCRB transcripts. Across stem cell-like memory T cell samples, reads averaged about 960,000. Using immunoSEQ multiplex PCR, the repertoire was profiled, and TCRdb retains in-frame clones only, with some absent. The sample includes some 44,000 clones, 50% seen only once; the top ten take about 0.24%. Based on CD45RO/CCR7/CD25/CD127/CD95/CD27, CD4+ regulatory, stem cell-like memory, naive and central memory cells were sorted. The length of the CDR3 is 13 residues. With V trimmed by 6 bases and J by 4 bases, 6 bases remained unmatched. Germline V gene data show CDR1 as SQVTM and CDR2 as ANQGSEA.

The sample taken for sequencing was stem cell memory CD4+ T cells from blood. The chain links TRBV29-1 to TRBJ2-7, with 10 bases matching TRBD1. This receptor was taken from a woman in her 30s in good health. CDR3 sequence: CSVLGTGAYEQYF. CDR3 DNA: TGCAGCGTCCTCGGGACAGGGGCTTACGAGCAGTACTTC.